A selection of T cell receptor beta chains follows, all from one sample in a study of T cells in Graves' hyperthyroidism and ophthalmopathy. Each CDR3 protein gets one entry after TCRdb re-called the multiplex PCR reads with MiXCR. The data show approximately 610,000 distinct CDR3 sequences, about 15% seen once. Sequencing used blood. The receptors here all came from a woman in her forties with Graves' ophthalmopathy. CDR3s include the opening cysteine and the closing phenylalanine or tryptophan. A D gene is named only where the DNA matches it firmly.

15 | TRBJ2-4 | TRBV6-2/TRBV6-3 | TRBD2 | CASSYDGGAKNIQYF
16 | TRBJ1-1 | TRBV6-5 | . | CASSYREQGQDTEAFF
15 | TRBJ2-2 | TRBV12-3/TRBV12-4 | . | CASSLAGLATGELFF
15 | TRBJ1-3 | TRBV2 | TRBD1 | CASSTGQGGGNTIYF
13 | TRBJ1-1 | TRBV12-3/TRBV12-4 | TRBD1 | CASSSSDRSEAFF
13 | TRBJ2-4 | TRBV7-2 | . | CASSSPGAYIQYF
15 | TRBJ2-7 | TRBV20-1 | TRBD2 | CSARYTSGDSYEQYF
16 | TRBJ2-7 | TRBV7-2 | TRBD2 | CASSLAIGLVSDEQYF
18 | TRBJ1-2 | TRBV30 | TRBD1 | CAWSVVGVRRGQIYGYTF
14 | TRBJ2-7 | TRBV12-3/TRBV12-4 | . | CASSQGLESYEQYF
15 | TRBJ1-2 | TRBV7-2 | . | CASSLISAGAQGYTF
15 | TRBJ1-1 | TRBV28 | TRBD1 | CASSSPRGQDTEAFF
14 | TRBJ2-7 | TRBV6-2/TRBV6-3 | . | CASNGLGGAYEQYF
17 | TRBJ2-6 | TRBV6-5 | TRBD1 | CASSYEGAVSGANVLTF
13 | TRBJ2-7 | TRBV10-3 | . | CASRALDYYEQYF
13 | TRBJ1-5 | TRBV6-2/TRBV6-3 | . | CASQGNSNQPQHF
15 | TRBJ2-7 | TRBV19 | . | CASSPGIGKSYEQYF
13 | TRBJ1-2 | TRBV24-1 | . | CATSDGVISGYTF
12 | TRBJ2-7 | TRBV20-1 | . | CSARDGMTRQYF
16 | TRBJ1-5 | TRBV6-2/TRBV6-3 | TRBD1 | CASSVVSTGRNQPQHF
14 | TRBJ2-6 | TRBV11-2 | . | CASRVDSGANVLTF
16 | TRBJ2-5 | TRBV5-1 | TRBD2 | CASSPLIAGWEETQYF
12 | TRBJ2-5 | TRBV20-1 | . | CSARVAQETQYF
16 | TRBJ2-3 | TRBV20-1 | TRBD1 | CSARLGPGQSTDTQYF
14 | TRBJ1-1 | TRBV28 | . | CASSPYARVAEAFF
14 | TRBJ2-7 | TRBV20-1 | TRBD2 | CSATTSGSMYEQYF
14 | TRBJ2-5 | TRBV5-1 | TRBD1 | CASSPGTGEETQYF
17 | TRBJ1-5 | TRBV19 | . | CASSMVAAGMSNQPQHF
13 | TRBJ2-7 | TRBV19 | . | CASSTGITYEQYF
13 | TRBJ1-5 | TRBV5-1 | . | CASSLVSGQPQHF
15 | TRBJ1-2 | TRBV20-1 | TRBD1 | CSARASDRDNYGYTF
15 | TRBJ2-7 | TRBV6-1 | TRBD1 | CASKDPGTGAYEQYF
13 | TRBJ2-2 | TRBV20-1 | . | CSAAFANTGELFF
16 | TRBJ1-1 | TRBV29-1 | . | CSVDQGHRSMNTEAFF
15 | TRBJ1-1 | TRBV7-9 | TRBD1 | CASSSDRGTGTEAFF
14 | TRBJ1-5 | TRBV15 | TRBD1 | CATSMGQGGQPQHF
13 | TRBJ2-7 | TRBV10-3 | TRBD1 | CAISSGQGYEQYF
17 | TRBJ2-6 | TRBV12-3/TRBV12-4 | . | CASSPLSRGSGANVLTF
15 | TRBJ1-5 | TRBV20-1 | . | CSARDPRGINQPQHF
14 | TRBJ2-7 | TRBV3-1 | TRBD2 | CASSQAGGGYEQYF
17 | TRBJ2-5 | TRBV7-6 | . | CASSLDGSGALQETQYF
16 | TRBJ2-2 | TRBV2 | TRBD2 | CASGSGRASNTGELFF
13 | TRBJ2-2 | TRBV6-1 | . | CASSEVPTGELFF
15 | TRBJ1-6 | TRBV6-1 | . | CASSEASGLTSPLHF
15 | TRBJ2-5 | TRBV6-1 | TRBD2 | CASSDGTSLAGTQYF
18 | TRBJ2-7 | TRBV6-2/TRBV6-3 | . | CASSYSTPRAASSYEQYF
16 | TRBJ2-2 | TRBV12-3/TRBV12-4 | . | CASSSRDPRNTGELFF
12 | TRBJ1-1 | TRBV28 | . | CASSVGRTEAFF
14 | TRBJ2-5 | TRBV12-3/TRBV12-4 | . | CASNQGGNQETQYF
14 | TRBJ2-5 | TRBV12-3/TRBV12-4 | TRBD2 | CASGPTGGRETQYF
13 | TRBJ2-5 | TRBV29-1 | TRBD1 | CSVQTGFGETQYF
13 | TRBJ2-7 | TRBV7-2 | . | CASGLDQSYEQYF
13 | TRBJ1-1 | TRBV12-3/TRBV12-4 | . | CASSLGGPAEAFF
14 | TRBJ2-1 | TRBV12-3/TRBV12-4 | . | CASSDRSSYNEQFF
13 | TRBJ2-7 | TRBV7-6 | TRBD2 | CASSPATSHEQYF
12 | TRBJ1-1 | TRBV6-2/TRBV6-3 | . | CASSYSTGEAFF
15 | TRBJ2-7 | TRBV6-2/TRBV6-3 | . | CASSPRRAGSYEQYF
13 | TRBJ1-1 | TRBV12-3/TRBV12-4 | . | CASSPRMGTEAFF
15 | TRBJ2-5 | TRBV12-5 | . | CASGLVRQEQETQYF
14 | TRBJ1-5 | TRBV7-2 | . | CASSLVTDNQPQHF